These T cell receptor beta chains were read from a single sample in a study of response to subunit inactivated influenza vaccine. TCRdb fed the RT-PCR reads into MiXCR, producing one record per CDR3 protein. This table holds some 550,000 distinct CDR3 sequences, less than 25% found once. The same data also contributed to another study, on T cells expressing NK-cell markers.

The sample consisted of CD4+ T cells sorted from PBMCs, taken roughly 13 days after vaccination. The receptors were sampled from a man aged 50-60 years who received an inactivated influenza vaccine. Each CDR3 is given with its conserved first and last residue. D genes are given only for firm matches. Clone size is given for some rows only: seen once, a few or many times, or a class if the clone is expanded.

>-|-|TRBV15|TRBJ1-3
CATSRAASGNTIYF
TGTGCCACCAGCAGAGCGGCGTCTGGAAACACCATATATTTT
>-|-|TRBV12-3/TRBV12-4|TRBJ1-2
CASSSPKNYGYTF
TGTGCCAGCAGTTCCCCAAAAAACTATGGCTACACCTTC
>-|-|TRBV4-2|TRBJ2-7
CASSQFSDSYEQYF
TGTGCCAGCAGCCAATTCTCCGACAGCTACGAGCAGTACTTC
>-|TRBD1|TRBV28|TRBJ2-1
CASSPIGGQGTNEQFF
TGTGCCAGCAGCCCTATTGGGGGACAGGGAACCAATGAGCAGTTCTTC
>few|-|TRBV10-3|TRBJ2-5
CAISESSLLATQYF
TGTGCCATCAGTGAATCCTCGCTTCTAGCGACCCAGTACTTC
>few|-|TRBV10-3|TRBJ1-1
CAISKEWRLWTEAFF
TGTGCCATCAGTAAAGAATGGCGACTTTGGACTGAAGCTTTCTTT
>few|-|TRBV3-1|TRBJ1-1
CASSQQGTEAFF
TGTGCCAGCAGCCAACAGGGCACTGAAGCTTTCTTT
>-|-|TRBV15|TRBJ2-2
CATSRDGPNTGELFF
TGTGCCACCAGCAGAGATGGTCCGAACACCGGGGAGCTGTTTTTT
>-|-|TRBV28|TRBJ2-3
CASSEGGGGSDTQYF
TGTGCCAGCAGTGAGGGGGGAGGGGGAAGTGATACGCAGTATTTT
>-|-|TRBV5-1|TRBJ2-2
CASSLYTSRNTGELFF
TGCGCCAGCAGCTTGTATACTAGCAGAAACACCGGGGAGCTGTTTTTT
>few|-|TRBV29-1|TRBJ2-3
CSVRGGWKTDTQYF
TGCAGCGTCAGGGGGGGTTGGAAAACAGATACGCAGTATTTT